Reported below is one TCR beta chain. The antigen this receptor binds is unknown. No base qualities exist here, and no much larger clone lies one base off it. These data are taken from a study of cytomegalovirus exposure and HLA in healthy donors (dated by TCRdb to the late 2010s). Looking at the study overall: An earlier analysis of approximately 590 of the donors reported about 290 Gb of sequence data and more than 90 million unique TCR beta sequences from about 179 million T cells. About 320 gigabases of sequencing data and approximately 84 million unique TCR sequences were included in an early release covering about 700 HLA-typed donors. The genetic ancestry cluster associated with self-reported Caucasian donors included 70% to 85% of the 398 genotyped donors. The aim of the study was to test whether cataloging public T cell receptors could identify signatures of past pathogen exposure. Using immunosequencing, the study profiled T cell repertoires from 550 to 750 subjects and related those repertoires to cytomegalovirus serostatus. A separate validation cohort of approximately 120 different subjects was used in addition to the 666-subject first cohort. To predict cytomegalovirus infection status, the study brought together high-throughput TCR immunosequencing, statistical association of individual TCRs with disease status, and machine learning. In a later analysis, previously published TCR beta repertoires from 666 donors were re-analyzed and high-resolution HLA genotyping was added so that TCR occurrence patterns could be studied. Rather than drawing on any new phenotypic data, the later analysis identified candidate immune exposures from TCR beta sequences and the way those sequences occurred across donors. In an earlier analysis of 550 to 700 of the donors, high-throughput TCR beta sequencing was used to judge whether each TCR beta V gene segment behaved as functional or pseudogenic. Donor age, sex, ethnicity and CMV serostatus were collected together with the repertoire data. In a later genetic analysis, genome-wide SNP genotypes for about three fifths of the roughly 670 donors were used, and that subset was treated as a discovery cohort. Every discovery cohort repertoire had been produced on one sequencing platform. Class I and class II HLA loci were covered by the typing at four-digit resolution. The number of donors typed differed by locus, with about 629-630 for A, B, C, DRB1 and DQB1, over 500 for DQA1, over 600 for DPA1, and 400 to 490 for DPB1. Roughly five DR-DQ haplotypes were handled as single units for association and clustering, since linkage in the cohort was strong. On average, 235,054 unique TCR beta nucleotide sequences were sequenced per donor among 300 to 500 genotyped donors of the cohort, with about 17% of those sequences being non-productive. The investigation overall reported the following: About 17 rarely observed V segments, including chromosome 9 orphons, were excluded from the earlier analysis of about 600 of the donors because counts were too low. Sequencing depth was assumed to be roughly uniform across donors in the presence/absence analyses, though that assumption may not hold. While some public TCRs were present in many individuals, most TCR sequences turned up only very rarely across donors. Assigning TCR associations to individual alleles was difficult when HLA alleles, especially DR and DQ, strongly co-occurred. The study gave a list of 150 to 200 TCR beta chains associated with cytomegalovirus. In both the original and validation cohorts, the classifier was reported to diagnose cytomegalovirus status with high specificity and sensitivity. At a false discovery rate of 0.05, a later analysis linked 15,000 to 20,000 TCR beta sequences to specific HLA alleles. A further reported finding was that TCR beta sequences accurately predicted the HLA-A and HLA-B alleles for most subjects in the first cohort. In vitro tests confirmed that a few of the cytomegalovirus-associated TCR beta chains recognize cytomegalovirus antigens. A cluster of highly shared sequence variants was judged likely to represent a technical artifact of the sequencing pipeline. According to the authors, the approach could potentially be generalized to other disease states and immunological phenotypes. Some IMGT-functional V segments, including TRBV6-2 and TRBV6-3, could not be told apart with the 87-base-pair reads, so those segments were excluded. A later genetic analysis associated a missense DCLRE1C variant with V-gene and J-gene trimming of TCR beta chains, and an independent cohort replicated the association. In a later analysis, most CMV-associated TCR beta chains were found to appear HLA-restricted, with HLA associations seemingly driven largely by CMV exposure. The cohort was sequenced for TCR beta chains only, and without alpha or paired-chain data the features that could be detected were limited. Broadly in line with IMGT annotations, most TCR beta V segments showed up in productive rearrangements about 90% or about 30% of the time in an earlier analysis of some 590 of the donors. In a later analysis, the rate of TCR association differed among HLA loci, with DRB1 alleles having the most associated TCRs and HLA-C alleles having the fewest. In a later genetic analysis, fewer N-insertions in productive TCRs were reported among donors in an Asian-associated ancestry cluster than the roughly 640-donor mean. Because HLA typing was unavailable for some donors at each locus, only the typed subset was used in association tests. In a later analysis, HLA-associated TCR beta chains were found to be more clonally expanded and to have lower generation probabilities than equally common non-associated chains. A later analysis reported that several top co-occurrence clusters appeared linked to parvovirus B19, influenza, CMV and Epstein-Barr virus. Immune exposure information for the cohort was limited to CMV serostatus. Correlated functional status among segregating V segments might reflect linkage disequilibrium, but an unknown experimental factor could not be ruled out.

The cohort consisted of 650 to 700 healthy bone marrow donors. At the time of sampling, all cohort members were nominally healthy, though unrecorded immune exposures were likely present. The donor tested CMV seropositive and was one of the 289 seropositive cohort members. A peripheral blood sample was collected from each donor, and TCR beta sequencing was performed on peripheral blood mononuclear cells. The Qiagen DNeasy Blood Extraction Kit was used to extract genomic DNA from the blood cell samples. The germline V gene (reference sequence) yields SEHNR for CDR1 and FQNEAQ for CDR2. The trim is 0 bases for V and 0 bases for J, with a gap of 12 bases between the germline ends. CDR3 length: 17 amino acids, cysteine to phenylalanine. Only the CDR3 DNA is retained, 51 bases long and in frame from the first base. Library creation used the immunoSEQ multiplex PCR assay. A mixture of 60 forward primers for TCR Vbeta segments and 13 reverse primers for TCR Jbeta segments was used in the multiplex PCR. Amplification of the CDR3 region of rearranged TCR beta genes was performed with a multiplex PCR assay on genomic DNA. Amplified TCR beta libraries were sequenced as 87-base-pair reads on the Illumina HiSeq System. In the paper's pipeline: A later analysis counted 75 million to 100 million unique TCR beta chains across the 550 to 800 repertoires, and some 11 million of these chains were shared by at least two donors. A nearest-neighbor algorithm error-corrected the raw reads and collapsed the reads into unique sequences, merging closely related sequences to remove PCR and sequencing errors. V, D and J gene segments were assigned by aligning CDR3 sequences to IMGT reference sequences. For a sequence to be retained, at least a six-nucleotide match to both a V gene segment and a J gene segment was required. Rearrangements were called productive when the CDR3 lacked stop codons and stayed in frame with V and J; all others were non-productive. Following IMGT convention, CDR3 was defined as the stretch from the second conserved V-encoded cysteine to the conserved J-encoded phenylalanine. In an earlier analysis of 550 to 650 of the donors, sequences lacking an unambiguous match to a single V gene segment were excluded. In an earlier analysis of a few hundred of the donors, a V segment was called functional when productive rearrangements were above 56.7%, and segregating when the standard deviation between donors exceeded 5%. A statistical classification framework was developed to diagnose cytomegalovirus status using the catalog of TCR beta chain sequences. V and J gene assignment, in a later analysis, came from comparing TCR nucleotide sequences with IMGT/GENE-DB human TR gene sequences. A later analysis assigned CDR3 sequences and most-parsimonious VDJ recombination scenarios with the TCRdist pipeline. In a later analysis, each TCR beta chain was defined by its CDR3 amino acid sequence together with its V-gene family, and reads lacking a unique V-gene family were excluded. As a way to deal with suspected cross-contamination and a sequencing artifact, a later analysis dropped roughly 600 nucleotide sequences that were highly shared and had low generation probability. A later analysis calculated a clonal expansion index for each public chain from normalized within-repertoire ranks of inferred template counts. A later analysis computed generation probabilities with a VDJ recombination model fitted to out-of-frame rearrangements, and checked the results against IGoR. A later analysis scored TCR-TCR, TCR-HLA and TCR-CMV co-occurrence with hypergeometric tests, applying a repertoire-size bias correction to TCR pairs. False discovery rates were estimated in a later analysis by permuting HLA or CMV assignments 20 times. In a later analysis, co-occurring TCRs were grouped with DBSCAN, and TCRdist sequence similarity was added when clustering was performed within HLA-allele-positive subsets. Repertoires with fewer than 30,000 or more than 120,000 public chains were left out of co-occurrence clustering, as were a handful of repertoires with anomalous nucleotide sharing. TCRdb limited this immuneACCESS table to in-frame rearrangements with V and J called. A share of clones is missing; checked studies link under half to unresolved V genes, and the rest is unexplained. D and trimming were read from the DNA, whereas the V and J calls and clone size are those reported in that table. For this sample there are over 100,000 clones; around 70% appear just once. The biggest ten clones account for over 4% of the sample.

The rearrangement joined TRBV7-9 to TRBJ1-3, with a weak D call of TRBD1 (6 bases match). The TCR sequence derives from a man aged 30 to 45 in good health and CMV-seropositive. The material sequenced was PBMCs. The CDR3: CASSLASGGPSGNTIYF. The DNA is as follows: TGTGCCAGCAGCTTAGCGAGCGGGGGGCCCTCTGGAAACACCATATATTTT. The reference TRBV7-9 and TRBJ1-3 proteins fill in what lies around the CDR3, so the full variable domain reads DTGVSQNPRHKITKRGQNVTFRCDPISEHNRLYWYRQTLGQGPEFLTYFQNEAQLEKSRLLSDRFSAERPKGSFSTLEIQRTEQGDSAMYLCASSLASGGPSGNTIYFGEGSWLTVV.